This T cell receptor beta chain was retrieved from a study of shared clonotypes between healthy human individuals. General observations from the study: The sole specimen, blood, was sampled, and tissue repertoires likely differ.

This CDR3 region has 14 residues. The germline V gene has CDR1 SEHNR and CDR2 FQNEAQ (reference sequence). Trimming shortened V by 1 base and J by 1 base, and 8 bases separated the two germline ends. The table came from immunoSEQ multiplex PCR; TCRdb's copy has only in-frame clones and leaves some out. Among over 95,000 clones listed, roughly 70% were seen once. For this clone: Its antigen remains unidentified.

CD45RO+ cells plus CCR7-negative CD45RA+ TemRA cells formed CD8 memory. This sequence was found in a woman in her twenties or thirties in good health. This rearrangement joins TRBV7-9 to TRBJ2-7; a possible D gene is TRBD2 (6 bases). The sequenced sample was memory CD8+ T cells sorted from blood. Sample subset: CD45RO+ cells pooled with CCR7-negative TemRA cells. The CDR3 nucleotides read TGTGCCAGCAGCTTAGGAGGGAGGTCCTACGAGCAGTACTTC. This sequence encodes CASSLGGRSYEQYF. Full variable domain (remainder filled in from reference TRBV7-9 and TRBJ2-7): DTGVSQNPRHKITKRGQNVTFRCDPISEHNRLYWYRQTLGQGPEFLTYFQNEAQLEKSRLLSDRFSAERPKGSFSTLEIQRTEQGDSAMYLCASSLGGRSYEQYFGPGTRLTVT.